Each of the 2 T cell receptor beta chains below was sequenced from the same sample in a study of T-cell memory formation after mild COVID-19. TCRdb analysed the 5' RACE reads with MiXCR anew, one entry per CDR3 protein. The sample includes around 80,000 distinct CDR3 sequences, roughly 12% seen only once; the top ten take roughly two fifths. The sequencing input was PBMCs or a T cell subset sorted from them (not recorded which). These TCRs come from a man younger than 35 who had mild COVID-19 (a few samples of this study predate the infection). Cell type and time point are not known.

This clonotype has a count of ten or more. The CDR3: CSVPSGNWNIQYF. CDR3 sequence (DNA): TGCAGCGTCCCCTCTGGGAATTGGAACATTCAGTACTTC. This rearrangement joins TRBV29-1 to TRBJ2-4; D unresolved. The CDR3 is 13 amino acids. CDR1 and CDR2 from the germline V gene are SQVTM and ANQGSEA. V lost 6 bases and J lost 7, with 16 bases in between.

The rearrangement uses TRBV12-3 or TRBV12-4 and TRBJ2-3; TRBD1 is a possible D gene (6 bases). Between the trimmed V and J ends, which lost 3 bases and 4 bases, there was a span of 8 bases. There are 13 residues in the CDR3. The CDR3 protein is CASSFKGADTQYF. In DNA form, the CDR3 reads TGTGCCAGCAGTTTTAAGGGGGCAGATACGCAGTATTTT.